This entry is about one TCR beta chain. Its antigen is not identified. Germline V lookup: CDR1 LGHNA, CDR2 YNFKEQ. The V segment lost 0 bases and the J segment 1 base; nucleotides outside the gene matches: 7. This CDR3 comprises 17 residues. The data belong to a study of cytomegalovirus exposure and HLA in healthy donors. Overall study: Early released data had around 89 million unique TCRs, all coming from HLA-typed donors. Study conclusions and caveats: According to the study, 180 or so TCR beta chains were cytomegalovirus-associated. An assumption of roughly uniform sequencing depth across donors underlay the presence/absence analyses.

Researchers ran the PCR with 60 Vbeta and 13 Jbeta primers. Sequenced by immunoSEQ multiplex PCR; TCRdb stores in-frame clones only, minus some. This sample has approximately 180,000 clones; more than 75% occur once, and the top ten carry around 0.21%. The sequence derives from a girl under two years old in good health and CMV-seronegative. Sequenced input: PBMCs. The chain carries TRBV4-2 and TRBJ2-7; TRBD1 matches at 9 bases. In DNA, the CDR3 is TGTGCCAGCAGCCAAGATAGGAGGACAGGGGTATCCTACGAGCAGTACTTC. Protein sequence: CASSQDRRTGVSYEQYF.